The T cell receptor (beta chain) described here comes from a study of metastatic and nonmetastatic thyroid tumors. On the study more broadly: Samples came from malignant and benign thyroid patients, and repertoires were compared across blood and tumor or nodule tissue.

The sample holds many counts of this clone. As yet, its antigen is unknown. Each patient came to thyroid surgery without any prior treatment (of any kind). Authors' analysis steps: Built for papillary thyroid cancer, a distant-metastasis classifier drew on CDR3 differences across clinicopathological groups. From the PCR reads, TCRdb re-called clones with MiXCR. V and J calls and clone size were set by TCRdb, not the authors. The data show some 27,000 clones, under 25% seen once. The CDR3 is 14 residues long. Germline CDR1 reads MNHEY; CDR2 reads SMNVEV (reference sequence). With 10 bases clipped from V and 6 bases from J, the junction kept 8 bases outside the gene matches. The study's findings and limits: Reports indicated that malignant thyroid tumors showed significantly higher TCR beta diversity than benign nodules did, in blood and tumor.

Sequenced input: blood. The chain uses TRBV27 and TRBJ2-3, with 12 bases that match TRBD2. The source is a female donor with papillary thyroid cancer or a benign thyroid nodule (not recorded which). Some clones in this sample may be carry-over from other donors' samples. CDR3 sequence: CATWGLAGLDTQYF. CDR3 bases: TGTGCCACATGGGGACTAGCGGGTTTGGATACGCAGTATTTT.